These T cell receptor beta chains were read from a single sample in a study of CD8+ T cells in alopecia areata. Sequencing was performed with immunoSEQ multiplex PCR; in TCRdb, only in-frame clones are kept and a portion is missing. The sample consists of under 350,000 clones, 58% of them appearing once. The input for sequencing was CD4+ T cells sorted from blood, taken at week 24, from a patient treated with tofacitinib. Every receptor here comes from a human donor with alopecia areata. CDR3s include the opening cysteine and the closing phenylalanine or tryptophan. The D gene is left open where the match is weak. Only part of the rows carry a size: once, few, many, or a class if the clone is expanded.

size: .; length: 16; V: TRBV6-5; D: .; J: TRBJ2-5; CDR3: CASSFSPGGIQETQYF; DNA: TGTGCCAGCAGTTTCTCCCCCGGAGGGATCCAAGAGACCCAGTACTTC
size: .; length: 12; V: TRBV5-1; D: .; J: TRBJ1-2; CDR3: CASSSTGFGYTF; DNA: TGCGCCAGCAGCTCCACAGGGTTTGGCTACACCTTC
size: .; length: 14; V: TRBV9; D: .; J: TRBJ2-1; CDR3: CASSVAASYNEQFF; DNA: TGTGCCAGCAGCGTAGCAGCCTCCTACAATGAGCAGTTCTTC
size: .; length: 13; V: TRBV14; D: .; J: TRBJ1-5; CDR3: CASSQDSNQPQHF; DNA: TGTGCCAGCAGCCAAGATTCGAATCAGCCCCAGCATTTT
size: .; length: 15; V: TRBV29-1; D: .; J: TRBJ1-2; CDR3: CSVEIGVGGNYGYTF; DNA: TGCAGCGTTGAAATTGGCGTCGGGGGTAACTATGGCTACACCTTC
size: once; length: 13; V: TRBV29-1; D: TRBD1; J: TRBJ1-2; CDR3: CSVAGQAGHGYTF; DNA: TGCAGCGTTGCCGGACAGGCCGGTCATGGCTACACCTTC
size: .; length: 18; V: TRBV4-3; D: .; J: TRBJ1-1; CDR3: CASTPRVRALTPNTEAFF; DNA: TGCGCCAGCACCCCCCGGGTGAGGGCACTTACCCCGAACACTGAAGCTTTCTTT
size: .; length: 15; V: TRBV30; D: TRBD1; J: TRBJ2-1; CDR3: CAWSVGTGRYNEQFF; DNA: TGTGCCTGGAGTGTTGGGACAGGGAGATACAATGAGCAGTTCTTC
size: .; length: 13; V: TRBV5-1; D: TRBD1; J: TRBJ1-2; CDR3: CASSSEGADGYTF; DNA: TGCGCCAGCAGCTCTGAGGGGGCCGATGGCTACACCTTC
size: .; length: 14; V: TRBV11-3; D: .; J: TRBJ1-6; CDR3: CASSLQGGNSPLHF; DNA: TGTGCCAGCAGCTTACAGGGTGGGAATTCACCCCTCCACTTT
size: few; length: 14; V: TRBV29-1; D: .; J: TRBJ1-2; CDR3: CSVVAQGGGYGYTF; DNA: TGCAGCGTTGTAGCTCAAGGGGGAGGCTATGGCTACACCTTC
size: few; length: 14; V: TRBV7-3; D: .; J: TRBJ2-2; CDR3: CATSSVPQGRELFF; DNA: TGTGCCACCTCTTCGGTACCGCAGGGTCGGGAGCTGTTTTTT
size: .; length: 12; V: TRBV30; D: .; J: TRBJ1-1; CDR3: CAWSVVQGQAFF; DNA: TGTGCCTGGAGTGTAGTGCAGGGTCAAGCTTTCTTT
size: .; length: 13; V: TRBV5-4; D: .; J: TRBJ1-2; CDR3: CASSLKLTYGYTF; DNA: TGTGCCAGCAGCTTGAAGTTAACCTATGGCTACACCTTC
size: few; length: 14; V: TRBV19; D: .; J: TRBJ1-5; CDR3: CASSIEAENQPQHF; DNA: TGTGCCAGTAGTATAGAGGCAGAGAATCAGCCCCAGCATTTT
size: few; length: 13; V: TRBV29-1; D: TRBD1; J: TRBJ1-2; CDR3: CSGGQGNNYGYTF; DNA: TGCAGCGGAGGACAGGGGAATAACTATGGCTACACCTTC
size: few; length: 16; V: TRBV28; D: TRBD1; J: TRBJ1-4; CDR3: CASSSLTGQGVEKLFF; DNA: TGTGCCAGCAGTTCACTCACGGGACAGGGTGTTGAAAAACTGTTTTTT
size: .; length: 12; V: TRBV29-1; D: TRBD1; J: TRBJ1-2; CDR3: CSVVQGDYGYTF; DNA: TGCAGCGTTGTCCAGGGGGACTATGGCTACACCTTC
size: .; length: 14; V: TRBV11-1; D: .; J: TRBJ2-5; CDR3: CASSRELFQETQYF; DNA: TGTGCCAGCAGCCGGGAACTATTCCAAGAGACCCAGTACTTC
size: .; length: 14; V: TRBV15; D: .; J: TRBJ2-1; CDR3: CATSRDHTDNEQFF; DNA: TGTGCCACCAGCAGAGATCATACGGACAATGAGCAGTTCTTC
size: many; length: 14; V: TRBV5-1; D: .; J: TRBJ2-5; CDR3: CASSLGPSQETQYF; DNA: TGCGCCAGCAGCTTGGGACCTTCACAAGAGACCCAGTACTTC
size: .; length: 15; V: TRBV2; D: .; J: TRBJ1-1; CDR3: CASSEGHPSNTEAFF; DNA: TGTGCCAGCAGTGAGGGACATCCATCGAACACTGAAGCTTTCTTT
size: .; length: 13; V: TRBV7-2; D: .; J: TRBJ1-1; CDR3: CATSSLMNTEAFF; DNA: TGTGCCACAAGTAGTCTAATGAACACTGAAGCTTTCTTT
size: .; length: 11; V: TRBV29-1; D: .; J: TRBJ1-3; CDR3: CSVRSGNTIYF; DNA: TGCAGCGTTCGCTCTGGAAACACCATATATTTT
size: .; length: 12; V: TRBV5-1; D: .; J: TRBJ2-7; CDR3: CASSLLGNEQYF; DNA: TGCGCCAGCAGCTTGTTGGGGAACGAGCAGTACTTC
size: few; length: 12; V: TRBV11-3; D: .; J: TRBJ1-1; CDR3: CASSLDGAEAFF; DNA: TGTGCCAGCAGCTTAGATGGGGCTGAAGCTTTCTTT
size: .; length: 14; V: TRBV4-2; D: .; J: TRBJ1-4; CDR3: CASSQDSSDEKLFF; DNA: TGTGCCAGCAGCCAAGACTCTTCTGATGAAAAACTGTTTTTT
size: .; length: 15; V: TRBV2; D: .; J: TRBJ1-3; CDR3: CASSDSNRPVGTIYF; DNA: TGTGCCAGCAGTGATAGCAACCGCCCGGTCGGCACCATATATTTT